These 25 T cell receptor beta chains were sequenced from one sample in a study of blood T cells in healthy people across ages. A second about 7 to 11 cycle PCR used barcoded and J-beta primers. One entry per CDR3 protein, called by TCRdb with MiXCR from the 5' RACE reads. Of around 1,800,000 distinct CDR3 sequences listed, around 40% are singletons. Material: blood. All receptors derive from a human donor in good health.

This clonotype showed up just a few times. V gene TRBV4-3 combines with J gene TRBJ2-7; 8 nucleotides agree with TRBD2. The V gene's germline CDR1 is LGHNA and CDR2 YSLEER. The V and J ends lost 1 base and 4 bases, in that order; junction bases with no gene match: 6. CDR3 length: 15 residues. In nucleotides, the CDR3 is TGCGCCAGCAGCCAAGGAGCGGGGGAACTTTACGAGCAGTACTTC. As protein: CASSQGAGELYEQYF.

This CDR3 reads CRPPGGEYDTQYF. The CDR3 DNA reads as TGCAGGCCCCCAGGGGGCGAGTACGATACGCAGTATTTT. This chain joins TRBV20-1 and TRBJ2-3; 8 nucleotides align to TRBD1. The length of the CDR3 is 13 residues. Germline V gene data show CDR1 as DFQATT and CDR2 as SNEGSKA (reference sequence).

The chain employs TRBV29-1 and TRBJ2-5; a possible D gene is TRBD1 (6 bases). Trimming took 0 bases from V and 2 from J, leaving 10 bases between them. CDR1 is SQVTM and CDR2 is ANQGSEA in the germline V gene. The CDR3 covers 14 residues. CDR3 coding DNA: TGCAGCGTTGAAGATGGGACATCACAAGAGACCCAGTACTTC. Encoded protein: CSVEDGTSQETQYF.

In its sample, this clonotype was seen a few times. V usage is TRBV5-8 and J usage is TRBJ2-5, with TRBD1 matching 10 bases. The germline gives CDR1 SGHTS, CDR2 YDEGEE. With V trimmed by 0 bases and J by 5 bases, 10 bases remained unmatched. This CDR3 has 17 amino acids. CDR3 in amino acids: CASSLGYDRGPAETQYF. The CDR3 DNA is TGTGCCAGCAGCTTGGGGTATGACAGGGGGCCAGCGGAGACCCAGTACTTC.

J is TRBJ2-6 and V is TRBV7-3; either TRBD1 or TRBD2 may fit D (5 bases each). V lost 5 bases and J 0 bases, leaving 11 bases between the germline ends. There are 16 residues in the CDR3. CDR1 and CDR2 from the germline V gene are SGHTA and FQGTGA. The CDR3 region is CASSPLGVSGANVLTF. The CDR3 nucleotides are TGTGCCAGCAGCCCCTTGGGGGTCTCTGGGGCCAACGTCCTGACTTTC.

This clonotype was picked up one time. V is TRBV5-8 and J is TRBJ2-7; TRBD2 might be the D (5 bases). This CDR3 comprises 15 residues. Trimming stripped 6 bases from V and 1 base from J, with 17 bases between. The germline V gene encodes CDR1 SGHTS and CDR2 YDEGEE. The CDR3 here is CASTLGGIPSYEQYF. DNA for the CDR3: TGTGCCAGCACCCTAGGAGGAATTCCTTCCTACGAGCAGTACTTC.

The chain carries TRBV27 and TRBJ1-2, with D possibly TRBD1 on 6 matching bases. Germline CDR1 and CDR2: MNHEY and SMNVEV (reference sequence). There are 15 residues in the CDR3. V shed 5 bases and J shed 8 bases, with 21 bases lying between them. CDR3: CASSKRQANSAGYTF. In DNA, the CDR3 is TGTGCCAGCAGTAAAAGACAGGCTAACTCAGCAGGCTACACCTTC.

V usage is TRBV20-1 and J usage is TRBJ1-1; TRBD1 might be the D (6 bases). The CDR3 is made up of 12 amino acids. From germline, CDR1 is DFQATT and CDR2 SNEGSKA (reference sequence). Trimming removed 6 bases at V and 7 bases at J, with 15 bases between. This CDR3 reads CSAQRTAFEAFF. CDR3 nucleotides: TGCAGTGCCCAAAGGACAGCCTTTGAAGCTTTCTTT.

This rearrangement joins TRBV4-1 to TRBJ1-1; no firm D call. V lost 1 base, J lost 11 bases, and 26 bases lay in between. The germline V gene has CDR1 MGHRA and CDR2 YSYEKL. This CDR3 has 17 residues. The CDR3 here is CASSQVRLASPGNGAFF. CDR3 coding DNA: TGCGCCAGCAGCCAAGTCCGTTTGGCATCTCCGGGGAACGGGGCTTTCTTT.

This chain links TRBV25-1 with TRBJ1-1; D is possibly TRBD1 (6 bases). The CDR3 is made up of 14 amino acids. Trimming took off 3 bases at V and 10 bases at J, with 18 bases between the two ends. The germline CDR1 and CDR2 sequences are MGHDK and SYGVNS. The CDR3 DNA reads as TGTGCCAGCAGTGACCCGGGACACCTTTTGAGAGCTTTCTTT. Amino acid sequence: CASSDPGHLLRAFF.

This chain connects TRBV4-3 to TRBJ2-5; D could derive from TRBD1 or TRBD2 (5 bases each). The assigned J gene may be wrong: the sequence end matches TRBJ2-7 better. This CDR3 has 17 residues. Germline V lookup: CDR1 LGHNA, CDR2 YSLEER. The CDR3: CASSQDWVGGTDDEQYF. DNA of the CDR3: TGCGCCAGCAGCCAAGATTGGGTTGGGGGAACGGATGACGAGCAGTACTTC.

The chain carries TRBV7-9 and TRBJ1-1, with D possibly being TRBD1 (6 bases). This CDR3 comprises 12 residues. Trimming removed 3 bases from V and 10 bases from J, with 12 bases in between. Germline values: CDR1 SEHNR, CDR2 FQNEAQ (reference sequence). CDR3 in DNA: TGTGCCAGCAGCTTGGGGGCACGGGGAGCTTTCTTT. This codes for CASSLGARGAFF.

Written as DNA, the CDR3 is TGCGCCAGCAGCCGAAGTATCGGCTATCTGTACAATGAGCAGTTCTTC. It translates to CASSRSIGYLYNEQFF. The chain links TRBV4-3 to TRBJ2-1; D not certain. The CDR3 runs to 16 residues. Germline V gene sequence: CDR1 LGHNA, CDR2 YSLEER. V lost 4 bases and J 4 bases, leaving 17 bases between the germline ends.

V gene TRBV20-1 combines with J gene TRBJ2-1, with D perhaps matching TRBD1 (5 bases). Germline assignment: CDR1 DFQATT and CDR2 SNEGSKA (reference sequence). V was cut by 0 bases and J by 7 bases, with 10 bases left in between. The CDR3 length is 13 residues. CDR3 in amino acids: CSARDPRANEQFF. DNA of the CDR3: TGCAGTGCTAGAGATCCCAGGGCGAATGAGCAGTTCTTC.

This chain links TRBV5-1 with TRBJ2-3; D might be TRBD1 (6 bases). This CDR3 contains 15 residues. Germline CDR1 and CDR2: SGHRS and YFSETQ. V was pared by 2 bases and J by 6 bases, with 16 bases between. The CDR3 loop reads CASSLSPGGRDTQYF. CDR3 in DNA: TGCGCCAGCAGCTTAAGTCCTGGGGGCCGGGATACGCAGTATTTT.

The chain recombines TRBV9 with TRBJ2-3, with D hard to call. V lost 3 bases and J 6 bases, leaving 11 bases between the germline ends. The CDR3 sequence is 13 residues long. CDR1 and CDR2 (germline): SGDLS, YYNGEE. The CDR3 nucleotides are TGTGCCAGCAGCGACGGTCCACGGGATACGCAGTATTTT. It encodes CASSDGPRDTQYF.

This clonotype was seen a handful of times. The chain recombines TRBV2 with TRBJ2-5; D perhaps matches TRBD2 (5 bases). This CDR3 contains 13 residues. Germline CDR1 is SNHLY and CDR2 is FYNNEI. Trimming shortened V by 5 bases and J by 5 bases, and 12 bases separated the two germline ends. The CDR3 bases are TGTGCCAGCAGTACAACTAGTTCCGAGACCCAGTACTTC. Protein product: CASSTTSSETQYF. Based on the CDR3 plus reference TRBV2 and TRBJ2-5, the full variable domain is EPEVTQTPSHQVTQMGQEVILRCVPISNHLYFYWYRQILGQKVEFLVSFYNNEISEKSEIFDDQFSVERPDGSNFTLKIRSTKLEDSAMYFCASSTTSSETQYFGPGTRLLVL.

The CDR3 region has the DNA TGTGCCAGCAGCTTAGCGGGCGGGTTTAACACAGATACGCAGTATTTT. Translating it yields CASSLAGGFNTDTQYF. V gene TRBV7-2 combines with J gene TRBJ2-3; possible D gene TRBD2, 5 bases. V gave up 0 bases and J gave up 2 bases, with 12 bases separating them. Germline V gene sequence: CDR1 SGHTA, CDR2 FQGNSA. The CDR3 is 16 residues long.

A word on this clonotype: This may arise from a read error, as a much more abundant clone is one base away. The chain couples TRBV20-1 to TRBJ2-1; D perhaps matches TRBD2 (5 bases). Per germline, CDR1 DFQATT and CDR2 SNEGSKA (reference sequence). This CDR3 contains 13 residues. The CDR3: CSAREWSCNEQFF. The CDR3 DNA reads TGCAGTGCAAGGGAGTGGTCCTGCAATGAGCAGTTCTTC.

This clonotype was counted a few times. The genes are TRBV9 and TRBJ2-7; D tentatively reads TRBD1 or TRBD2 (7 bases each). Per the germline V gene, CDR1 is SGDLS and CDR2 is YYNGEE. CDR3 length equals 14 residues. V shed 4 bases and J shed 3 bases, with 14 bases lying between them. CDR3: CASSPGGAGYEQYF. The CDR3 bases are TGTGCCAGCAGCCCAGGGGGGGCTGGCTACGAGCAGTACTTC.

The chain joins TRBV21-1 to TRBJ2-1. TRBV21-1 is given as a pseudogene. The CDR3 is made up of 11 amino acids. In DNA form, the CDR3 reads TGTGCCAGTCCGAAGGTCAATGAGCAGTTCTTC. Translating gives CASPKVNEQFF.

This clonotype was recorded a few times. The chain couples TRBV20-1 to TRBJ1-6; TRBD1 is a possible D gene (6 bases). The germline gives CDR1 DFQATT, CDR2 SNEGSKA (reference sequence). CDR3 length: 16 amino acids. Trimming took 0 bases from V and 10 from J, leaving 19 bases between them. This CDR3 reads CSARDYETGFPSPLHF. The CDR3, as DNA: TGCAGTGCTAGAGATTATGAGACAGGTTTTCCGTCACCCCTCCACTTT.

The V call is TRBV24-1, the J call TRBJ1-5; D is unclear. This CDR3 is built from 12 residues. Trimming took off 3 bases at V and 3 bases at J, with 2 bases between the two ends. In germline, CDR1 is KGHDR, CDR2 SFDVKD. This CDR3 is CATSDINQPQHF. The CDR3 DNA follows: TGTGCCACCAGTGATATCAATCAGCCCCAGCATTTT.

V gene TRBV6-2 or TRBV6-3 combines with J gene TRBJ2-7; perhaps TRBD1 as D (5 bases). V was pared by 5 bases and J by 2 bases, with 19 bases between. Germline CDR1 MNHEY, CDR2 SVGEGT. The CDR3 contains 16 residues. The CDR3 DNA reads as TGTGCCAGCAGTCCGTATCAAGACAGATTCCCCTACGAGCAGTACTTC. Translated, it gives CASSPYQDRFPYEQYF.

Many counts were recorded for this clonotype. This sequence joins TRBV20-1 and TRBJ2-5; D gene unclear. Between the trimmed V and J ends, which lost 3 bases and 4 bases, there was a span of 15 bases. This CDR3 comprises 14 residues. From germline, CDR1 is DFQATT and CDR2 SNEGSKA (reference sequence). CDR3 loop: CSASRDAVGETQYF. Written as DNA, the CDR3 is TGCAGTGCTAGTAGGGATGCTGTCGGAGAGACCCAGTACTTC.